A single sample is the source of the 28 T cell receptor beta chains below, sequenced in a study of blood T cell repertoires in COVID-19. Clones were sequenced by immunoSEQ multiplex PCR, and TCRdb holds only the in-frame ones, with some missing. The sample lists roughly 140,000 clones, around 83% occurring once. Sequencing was performed on peripheral blood. These TCRs come from a woman aged 45 to 65 in a cohort sampled during active or convalescent COVID-19.

The CDR3 protein is CATSDGTPNGDTEAFF. The CDR3 DNA reads TGTGCCACCAGTGACGGGACACCCAATGGGGACACTGAAGCTTTCTTT. The chain links TRBV24-1 to TRBJ1-1; a possible D gene is TRBD1 (6 bases). V was cut by 4 bases and J by 3 bases, with 17 bases left in between. Germline-derived CDR1 and CDR2 are KGHDR and SFDVKD. The CDR3 has 16 amino acids.

J is TRBJ1-4 and V is TRBV29-1; 7 bases are a match to TRBD1. The germline CDR1 and CDR2 sequences are SQVTM and ANQGSEA. This CDR3 has 13 residues. With V trimmed by 7 bases and J by 2 bases, 4 bases remained unmatched. In DNA, the CDR3 is TGCAGCGCCCGGGACAGCACTAATGAAAAACTGTTTTTT. It encodes CSARDSTNEKLFF.

V gene TRBV9 combines with J gene TRBJ2-7, with TRBD2 matching 10 bases. The V segment lost 3 bases and the J segment 6 bases; nucleotides outside the gene matches: 9. CDR3 length equals 15 residues. Germline loops: CDR1 SGDLS, CDR2 YYNGEE. The CDR3 region has the DNA TGTGCCAGCAGCGCCTCACCGGGACTAGCGACCGAGCAGTACTTC. This sequence encodes CASSASPGLATEQYF.

V is TRBV19 and J is TRBJ1-6; TRBD1 matches at 9 bases. The CDR3 spans 19 residues. Looked up from germline, CDR1 is LNHDA and CDR2 is SQIVND (reference sequence). With 3 bases clipped from V and 0 bases from J, the junction kept 9 bases outside the gene matches. DNA for the CDR3: TGTGCCAGTAGTATGACGGGACAGGGAATGGGCTCCTATAATTCACCCCTCCACTTT. This sequence encodes CASSMTGQGMGSYNSPLHF.

The genes are TRBV11-3 and TRBJ2-7; 10 bases are shared with TRBD1. Trimming took 5 bases from V and 2 from J; bases not matched to a gene: 3. This CDR3 spans 14 amino acids. The V gene's germline CDR1 is SGHNT and CDR2 YENEEA. The DNA for the CDR3 is TGTGCCAGCAGCCTCGGGACAGGGGCCTACGAGCAGTACTTC. This translates into CASSLGTGAYEQYF.

This rearrangement joins TRBV3-1 (or the pseudogene TRBV3-2) to TRBJ2-7; D gene ambiguous. The germline V and J ends were trimmed by 2 bases and 1 base, with 3 bases remaining between them. The CDR3 covers 12 residues. The germline V gene has CDR1 LGHDT and CDR2 YNNKEL (reference sequence). The CDR3 bases are TGTGCCAGCAGCCAACCTTCCTACGAGCAGTACTTC. Translation: CASSQPSYEQYF.

The J gene is TRBJ2-2, the V gene TRBV6-4; maybe TRBD1 (5 bases). The CDR3 is made up of 14 amino acids. V dropped 3 bases and J dropped 3 bases, with 8 bases sitting between them. Germline V lookup: CDR1 MRHNA, CDR2 SNTAGT. The CDR3, as DNA: TGTGCCAGCAGTGAGGGGCCAGACACCGGGGAGCTGTTTTTT. It is translated as CASSEGPDTGELFF.

The chain has TRBV5-6 and TRBJ2-7, with D uncertain. Trimming shortened V by 3 bases and J by 3 bases, and 10 bases separated the two germline ends. CDR3 length equals 13 residues. Germline loops: CDR1 SGHDT, CDR2 YYEEEE. The CDR3 here is CASSSTYGYEQYF. Here the CDR3 DNA reads TGTGCCAGCAGCTCGACATACGGCTACGAGCAGTACTTC. Full variable domain (missing parts from reference TRBV5-6 and TRBJ2-7): DAGVTQSPTHLIKTRGQQVTLRCSPKSGHDTVSWYQQALGQGPQFIFQYYEEEERQRGNFPDRFSGHQFPNYSSELNVNALLLGDSALYLCASSSTYGYEQYFGPGTRLTVT.

This sequence joins TRBV6-1 and TRBJ2-3; TRBD1 matches at 9 bases. Germline CDR1 and CDR2: MNHNS and SASEGT. J lost 5 bases, V lost 1 base, and 4 bases had no gene match. This CDR3 region has 15 residues. The CDR3 DNA sequence: TGTGCCAGCAGTGAAGTGACAGGGGGAAGAGATACGCAGTATTTT. Translation: CASSEVTGGRDTQYF.

This chain joins TRBV3-1 (or the pseudogene TRBV3-2) and TRBJ1-1; the D gene is possibly TRBD1 (6 bases). V was clipped by 6 bases and J by 0 bases, with 17 bases between them. Germline loops: CDR1 LGHDT, CDR2 YNNKEL (reference sequence). CDR3 size: 16 residues. This chain's CDR3 is CASRQNKQGVNTEAFF. In nucleotides, the CDR3 is TGTGCCAGCAGGCAAAACAAACAGGGAGTGAACACTGAAGCTTTCTTT.

Here the CDR3 reads CASKGQGQETQYF. The DNA for the CDR3 is TGTGCCAGCAAGGGACAGGGACAAGAGACCCAGTACTTC. The genes are TRBV6-5 and TRBJ2-5, with 9 bases that match TRBD1. The CDR3 sequence is 13 residues long. Per germline, CDR1 MNHEY and CDR2 SVGAGI. J was trimmed by 2 bases and V by 7 bases; bases with no gene match: 2.

CDR3 nucleotides: TGTGCCATCAGGGACAGGGACTGGGATGGCTACACCTTC. As protein: CAIRDRDWDGYTF. The chain uses TRBV10-3 and TRBJ1-2, with 8 bases that match TRBD1. Germline CDR1 reads ENHRY; CDR2 reads SYGVKD. The V segment lost 6 bases and the J segment 6 bases; nucleotides outside the gene matches: 6. CDR3 length equals 13 residues.

The chain combines TRBV2 with TRBJ1-6; 11 nucleotides agree with TRBD1. The CDR3 runs to 15 residues. Germline CDR1 reads SNHLY; CDR2 reads FYNNEI. The junction had 2 bases not matched to a gene; V was cut back by 1 base and J by 9 bases. The DNA of the CDR3 is TGTGCCAGCAGTGAAGGGGGACAGGGGGGTTCACCCCTCCACTTT. This encodes CASSEGGQGGSPLHF.

This clone was counted a single time. The chain uses TRBV12-5 and TRBJ1-6; 9 bases are shared with TRBD1. V gave up 6 bases and J gave up 10 bases; unmatched junction bases: 7. The CDR3 contains 14 residues. The germline V gene has CDR1 LGHNT and CDR2 FRNRAP. The CDR3 here is CASGSGQGGSPLHF. The CDR3 coding sequence is TGTGCTAGTGGCTCGGGACAGGGTGGCTCACCCCTCCACTTT.

This clone was seen a single time. The chain couples TRBV19 to TRBJ2-1; maybe TRBD1 (6 bases). CDR1 and CDR2 (germline): LNHDA, SQIVND (reference sequence). The CDR3 is made up of 17 amino acids. Trimming took off 5 bases at V and 0 bases at J, with 17 bases between the two ends. DNA of the CDR3: TGTGCCAGTAGTCGGTCGACAGGCGAAATCTCCTACAATGAGCAGTTCTTC. Translating gives CASSRSTGEISYNEQFF.

This clone was recorded many times. The chain links TRBV6-4 to TRBJ1-5; 10 bases match TRBD1. The CDR3 runs 13 residues. With 8 bases clipped from V and 4 bases from J, the junction kept 2 bases outside the gene matches. Germline V gene data show CDR1 as MRHNA and CDR2 as SNTAGT. The CDR3, as DNA: TGTGCCAGCGGGACAGGGGAAAATCAGCCCCAGCATTTT. Encoded protein: CASGTGENQPQHF.

This clone has just a few counts. The rearrangement links TRBV21-1 to TRBJ1-5; no check of the table's D call, TRBD1, against the DNA was made. TRBV21-1 is termed a pseudogene. This CDR3 contains 16 residues. In nucleotides, the CDR3 is TGTGCCAGCAGCAAAGATGGGCCACGTATTATTCAGCCCCAGCATTTT. Translated: CASSKDGPRIIQPQHF.

J is TRBJ1-2 and V is TRBV6-5, with D perhaps matching TRBD1 (6 bases). The CDR3 extends over 14 amino acids. Germline lookup yields CDR1 MNHEY and CDR2 SVGAGI. Trimming shortened V by 6 bases and J by 4 bases, and 15 bases separated the two germline ends. The CDR3 loop reads CASRPTGLGYGYTF. The CDR3 region has the DNA TGTGCCAGCAGGCCAACAGGGCTAGGCTATGGCTACACCTTC.

This clone was seen only a few times. This chain links TRBV7-9 with TRBJ1-6, with 8 bases lining up with TRBD1. The CDR3 has 15 residues. The J segment lost 8 bases and the V segment lost 1 base, leaving 4 bases of the junction unmatched. CDR1 and CDR2 from the germline V gene are SEHNR and FQNEAQ (reference sequence). The CDR3 nucleotides are TGTGCCAGCAGCTTAGATTCCAGGGGGCATTCACCCCTCCACTTT. Protein sequence: CASSLDSRGHSPLHF.

The chain recombines TRBV2 with TRBJ2-1; TRBD1 aligns across 9 bases. J was trimmed by 9 bases and V by 4 bases; bases with no gene match: 4. This CDR3 spans 13 amino acids. The V gene's germline CDR1 is SNHLY and CDR2 FYNNEI. The CDR3 DNA is TGTGCCAGCAGTGTACAGGGGGCCGGTGAGCAGTTCTTC. Protein product: CASSVQGAGEQFF.

The V gene is TRBV13, the J gene TRBJ1-2; TRBD1 is a possible D gene (6 bases). The CDR3 covers 14 residues. V lost 3 bases and J 5 bases, leaving 13 bases between the germline ends. Germline lookup yields CDR1 PRHDT and CDR2 FYEKMQ (reference sequence). This chain's CDR3 is CASSFRGPGYGYTF. The DNA of the CDR3 is TGTGCCAGCAGCTTCAGGGGCCCGGGGTATGGCTACACCTTC.

This clone was seen just once. The chain links TRBV5-1 to TRBJ1-2; TRBD1 might be the D (6 bases). V lost 1 base and J lost 1, with 11 bases in between. Germline CDR1 is SGHRS and CDR2 is YFSETQ. This CDR3 is built from 15 residues. CDR3 protein: CASSLTGSDNYGYTF. The CDR3 DNA is TGCGCCAGCAGCTTGACAGGGTCTGATAACTATGGCTACACCTTC.

With regard to this clone: The junction does not match germline at one end; this may be a read error. Other nucleotide sequences in the sample specify the same CDR3. This chain joins TRBV29-1 and TRBJ2-5; 8 bases map to TRBD1. Germline CDR1 is SQVTM and CDR2 is ANQGSEA. CDR3 size: 13 residues. The CDR3 here is CSVEGQGQETQYF. The DNA of the CDR3 is TGCAGCGTGGAAGGACAGGGTCAAGAGACCCAGTACTTC.

The chain employs TRBV11-3 and TRBJ2-3; TRBD2 matches at 8 bases. CDR1 SGHNT and CDR2 YENEEA come from the germline V gene. The J segment lost 3 bases and the V segment lost 1 base, leaving 9 bases of the junction unmatched. The CDR3 loop spans 17 amino acids. CDR3 protein: CASSLGAGGALTDTQYF. The CDR3 DNA reads as TGTGCCAGCAGCTTAGGGGCGGGGGGCGCCTTAACAGATACGCAGTATTTT.

This sequence joins TRBV5-4 and TRBJ2-5; D unclear. The CDR3 is 13 residues long. Trimming shortened V by 2 bases and J by 5 bases, and 10 bases separated the two germline ends. Germline V CDR1 and CDR2: SGHNT, YYREEE (reference sequence). The CDR3 loop is CASSLVDGETQYF. CDR3 nucleotide sequence: TGTGCCAGCAGCTTAGTTGACGGGGAGACCCAGTACTTC.

This sequence joins TRBV30 and TRBJ1-1; D perhaps matches TRBD1 (6 bases). Between the trimmed V and J ends, which lost 2 bases and 8 bases, there was a span of 18 bases. This CDR3 has 14 residues. Germline CDR1 is GTSNPN and CDR2 is SVGIG (reference sequence). CDR3 DNA: TGTGCCTGGAGTTGGGCGTTTACGGACAGAGAAGCTTTCTTT. Protein product: CAWSWAFTDREAFF.

The J gene is TRBJ1-1, the V gene TRBV2; D call uncertain. Per germline, CDR1 SNHLY and CDR2 FYNNEI. Between the trimmed V and J ends, which lost 7 bases and 4 bases, there was a span of 16 bases. This CDR3 contains 14 residues. The CDR3 coding sequence is TGTGCCAGCACCGACCCGGGCGGGAGCACTGAAGCTTTCTTT. Translating gives CASTDPGGSTEAFF.

This clone was seen once. The chain has TRBV10-2 and TRBJ2-3; 10 bases match TRBD2. V lost 5 bases to trimming and J lost 5 bases; unmatched junction nucleotides: 4. Germline-derived CDR1 and CDR2 are WSHSY and SAAADI. This CDR3 spans 14 amino acids. In DNA, the CDR3 is TGCGCCAGCAGTATAGCGGGGGGACAAGATACGCAGTATTTT. Translation gives CASSIAGGQDTQYF.